Below, 11 T cell receptor beta chains from the same sample are listed, as sequenced in a study of graft-versus-host responses after intestinal transplantation. TCRdb's table, derived via immunoSEQ multiplex PCR, lists solely in-frame clones and lacks some. The sample holds about 11,000 clones, roughly a third seen once. The material was alloreactive CD4+ T cells from a mixed lymphocyte reaction culture, obtained before transplantation. Subset reported: CFSE-low proliferating T cells sorted from approximately 6-day pre-transplant mixed lymphocyte reaction (GvH or HvG direction). The source of these receptors is a human patient who was an organ donor for intestinal transplantation.

This clone was seen only once. V and J are TRBV7-3 and TRBJ2-1, with 8 bases aligning to TRBD1. Germline CDR1 reads SGHTA; CDR2 reads FQGTGA. The CDR3 contains 14 residues. V lost 6 bases and J lost 9; bases outside the gene matches: 10. Written as DNA, the CDR3 is TGTGCCAGCAGTCCGAGGACAGGGAAGGGTGAGCAGTTCTTC. Encoded protein: CASSPRTGKGEQFF.

This chain links TRBV4-3 with TRBJ1-4, with no clear D. Looked up from germline, CDR1 is LGHNA and CDR2 is YSLEER. The CDR3 extends over 15 amino acids. Trimming pared 2 bases from V and 5 bases from J, leaving 12 bases between. The CDR3 is CASSQYPRENEKLFF. In nucleotides, the CDR3 is TGCGCCAGCAGCCAATACCCCCGAGAGAATGAAAAACTGTTTTTT.

This clone was detected only a few times. The chain uses TRBV5-1 and TRBJ2-7; 10 nucleotides align to TRBD2. V dropped 0 bases and J dropped 3; count of bases not matched to a gene: 3. The CDR3 length is 15 residues. The germline V gene has CDR1 SGHRS and CDR2 YFSETQ. CDR3 in DNA: TGCGCCAGCAGCTTGGGGACTAGCGGTATCTACGAGCAGTACTTC. This sequence encodes CASSLGTSGIYEQYF.

V gene TRBV10-3 combines with J gene TRBJ2-1; 12 bases match TRBD2. The CDR3 is made up of 17 amino acids. V lost 2 bases to trimming and J lost 2 bases; unmatched junction nucleotides: 4. Germline CDR1 is ENHRY and CDR2 is SYGVKD. The CDR3 bases are TGTGCCATCAGTGAGGCTAGCGGGGGGGCCGCCTACAATGAGCAGTTCTTC. It codes for CAISEASGGAAYNEQFF.

By sample share, this clone is medium-sized. The chain carries TRBV4-2 and TRBJ1-1; D is possibly TRBD1 (6 bases). The CDR3 spans 16 residues. V was trimmed by 0 bases and J by 7 bases, leaving 18 bases between them. Germline loops: CDR1 LGHNA, CDR2 YNFKEQ. Written as DNA, the CDR3 is TGTGCCAGCAGCCAAGAAGGGGGGGGATGGGGCGGTGAAGCTTTCTTT. Protein product: CASSQEGGGWGGEAFF.

The chain couples TRBV5-3 to TRBJ1-2; D may be TRBD1 (5 bases). TRBV5-3 qualifies as an ORF whose function is uncertain. This CDR3 has 15 residues. V lost 3 bases and J lost 6, with 18 bases in between. CDR3 nucleotide sequence: TGTGCCAGAAGCTGGTACAGGACCCGGAGACATGGCTACACCTTC. This encodes CARSWYRTRRHGYTF.

This clone was counted only a few times. The V gene is TRBV7-2, the J gene TRBJ1-3; D might be TRBD1 (6 bases). V was trimmed by 2 bases and J by 4 bases, leaving 9 bases between them. The CDR3 runs 14 residues. Germline assignment: CDR1 SGHTA and CDR2 FQGNSA. CDR3 loop: CASSLSGVGNTIYF. The DNA for the CDR3 is TGTGCCAGCAGCTTATCAGGGGTAGGAAACACCATATATTTT.

The V gene is TRBV6-5, the J gene TRBJ1-4; D is uncertain. With 6 bases removed from V and 8 bases from J, the gap between germline ends came to 16 bases. The CDR3 is made up of 14 amino acids. Germline V gene sequence: CDR1 MNHEY, CDR2 SVGAGI. This chain's CDR3 is CASSYLPAEEKLFF. The CDR3 nucleotides are TGTGCCAGCAGCTACCTCCCCGCGGAAGAAAAACTGTTTTTT.

The chain recombines TRBV4-1 with TRBJ1-2, with D possibly matching TRBD1 (6 bases). V lost 1 base and J lost 4, with 10 bases in between. Germline V CDR1 and CDR2: MGHRA, YSYEKL. This CDR3 spans 14 amino acids. The CDR3: CASSQVVQGYGYTF. In DNA, the CDR3 is TGCGCCAGCAGCCAAGTAGTACAGGGCTATGGCTACACCTTC.

This clone showed up just once. V and J are TRBV6-5 and TRBJ1-2; D might be TRBD1 (6 bases). The germline V gene has CDR1 MNHEY and CDR2 SVGAGI. Trimming stripped 2 bases from V and 6 bases from J, with 10 bases between. This CDR3 is built from 13 residues. In DNA, the CDR3 is TGTGCCAGCAGTTACAGGGGGTCCCATGGCTACACCTTC. This codes for CASSYRGSHGYTF.

This clone was detected only a few times. The V call is TRBV6-5, the J call TRBJ2-4; D might be TRBD2 (6 bases). V lost 3 bases, J lost 0 bases, and 9 bases lay in between. Germline loops: CDR1 MNHEY, CDR2 SVGAGI. The CDR3 runs to 15 residues. The CDR3: CASSYLEGAKNIQYF. As DNA, the CDR3 is TGTGCCAGCAGTTATTTGGAGGGAGCCAAAAACATTCAGTACTTC.